Presented here are 29 T cell receptor beta chains from one specimen sequenced in a study of human T cells and chemical hapten exposure. TCRdb fed the RACE reads into MiXCR, producing one record per CDR3 protein. There are tens of thousands of distinct CDR3 sequences in the sample; about 12% occur only once, and roughly 4% lies in the top ten. The sample's time point: patch test 1, 2 weeks after DPC sensitization. Noted treatment: therapeutic diphenylcyclopropenone sensitization with weekly scalp DPC. Sequences were derived from whole blood, sampled in connection with sensitization to the hapten diphenylcyclopropenone (DPC). These receptors originate from a woman aged 55-70 years with alopecia areata. Some clones in this sample may be carry-over from other donors' samples.

The gene calls are TRBV10-3 and TRBJ2-1; 11 bases are shared with TRBD2. J lost 9 bases, V lost 0 bases, and 7 bases had no gene match. Germline CDR1 is ENHRY and CDR2 is SYGVKD. The CDR3 length is 16 residues. CDR3 sequence: CAISESSSGGQGEQFF. DNA of the CDR3: TGTGCCATCAGTGAGTCGTCTAGCGGGGGGCAGGGTGAGCAGTTCTTC.

Points on this clonotype: A much larger clonotype is one base distant, so this may be a read error. The chain has TRBV11-2 and TRBJ2-3, with 8 bases lining up with TRBD1. Looked up from germline, CDR1 is SGHAT and CDR2 is FQNNGV. Trimming removed 0 bases from V and 14 bases from J; junction bases left unmatched: 19. The CDR3 runs to 17 residues. CDR3 coding DNA: TGTGCCAGCAGCTTAGATTTCCGGGCGGCAGGGGGCGACCTCCCGTATTTT. As protein: CASSLDFRAAGGDLPYF. Full variable domain (outside the CDR3, taken from reference TRBV11-2 and TRBJ2-3): EAGVAQSPRYKIIEKRQSVAFWCNPISGHATLYWYQQILGQGPKLLIQFQNNGVVDDSQLPKDRFSAERLKGVDSTLKIQPAKLEDSAVYLCASSLDFRAAGGDLPYFGPGTRLTVL.

The genes are TRBV12-3 or TRBV12-4 and TRBJ2-1, with 7 positions matching TRBD2. The CDR3 consists of 14 residues. V was clipped by 5 bases and J by 10 bases; unmatched bases: 11. CDR3 protein: CASSPRGEGQEQFF. CDR3 bases: TGTGCCAGCAGTCCCCGGGGGGAGGGGCAAGAGCAGTTCTTC.

The V and J genes are TRBV30 and TRBJ2-7, with D uncertain. This CDR3 contains 12 residues. The germline gives CDR1 GTSNPN, CDR2 SVGIG (reference sequence). V was pared by 0 bases and J by 2 bases, with 5 bases between. The chain's CDR3 is CAWSVVPYEQYF. The CDR3, as DNA: TGTGCCTGGAGTGTCGTCCCCTACGAGCAGTACTTC.

This clonotype was detected many times. This chain connects TRBV7-9 to TRBJ2-3; D is ambiguous. The V end lost 2 bases, the J end lost 7 bases, and 13 bases lay between the germline ends. Germline assignment: CDR1 SEHNR and CDR2 FQNEAQ (reference sequence). This CDR3 spans 14 amino acids. This CDR3 is CASSLPSARYTQYF. The CDR3 coding sequence is TGTGCCAGCAGCTTACCAAGCGCCAGATATACGCAGTATTTT. The full variable domain, with the rest looked up from reference TRBV7-9 and TRBJ2-3, is DTGVSQNPRHKITKRGQNVTFRCDPISEHNRLYWYRQTLGQGPEFLTYFQNEAQLEKSRLLSDRFSAERPKGSFSTLEIQRTEQGDSAMYLCASSLPSARYTQYFGPGTRLTVL.

This clonotype was seen more than once but under ten times. This chain links TRBV2 with TRBJ2-5; D may correspond to TRBD1 or TRBD2 (6 bases each). V lost 3 bases to trimming and J lost 10 bases, with 18 bases between them. Germline lookup yields CDR1 SNHLY and CDR2 FYNNEI. The CDR3 loop spans 14 amino acids. CDR3 residues: CASSDGGLATNQYF. Written as DNA, the CDR3 is TGTGCCAGCAGTGACGGGGGCCTAGCGACCAACCAGTACTTC.

A remark on this clonotype: Given a much more abundant clone one base away, this may be a read error. The V gene is TRBV21-1, the J gene TRBJ2-2; the table assigns TRBD2, which was not confirmed against the DNA. TRBV21-1 is tagged as a pseudogene. The CDR3 spans 18 residues. CDR3 coding DNA: TGTGCCAGCACCAAAGAGGGAGCAGCTACCCGCGGCACCAGGGAGCTGTTTTTT. It translates to CASTKEGAATRGTRELFF.

The chain is built from TRBV20-1 and TRBJ1-5, with D unresolved. The CDR3 length is 15 residues. Trimming removed 2 bases at V and 1 base at J, with 12 bases between. Looked up from germline, CDR1 is DFQATT and CDR2 is SNEGSKA (reference sequence). CDR3 DNA sequence: TGCAGTGCTAGACGGGGTCAAGGGAGCAATCAGCCCCAGCATTTT. Translating gives CSARRGQGSNQPQHF.

The rearrangement uses TRBV7-3 and TRBJ2-1; the D gene is possibly TRBD2 (7 bases). Germline V gene lookup returns CDR1 SGHTA and CDR2 FQGTGA. Deletions cut 4 bases from V and 3 bases from J, with 13 bases between. The CDR3 consists of 15 residues. The CDR3 region has the DNA TGTGCCAGCAGCTCGGGGGGCAGTTTCTACAATGAGCAGTTCTTC. Protein sequence: CASSSGGSFYNEQFF.

In its sample, this clonotype was seen a few times. V and J are TRBV15 and TRBJ1-4; 7 nucleotides align to TRBD1. The CDR3 consists of 15 residues. V gave up 1 base and J gave up 7 bases; unmatched junction bases: 6. Germline CDR1 reads LNHNV; CDR2 reads YYDKDF (reference sequence). CDR3 region: CATSRGGGLSEKLFF. CDR3 nucleotide sequence: TGTGCCACCAGCAGAGGAGGGGGCTTAAGTGAAAAACTGTTTTTT.

This clonotype has at least ten counts. The chain joins TRBV18 to TRBJ1-1; the D is unclear. The germline gives CDR1 KGHSH, CDR2 LQKENI. CDR3 length equals 15 residues. Trimming took 3 bases from V and 1 from J, leaving 12 bases between them. CDR3 DNA: TGTGCCAGCTCACCCCCCGGCAGCCCGAACACTGAAGCTTTCTTT. Its protein is CASSPPGSPNTEAFF.

This clonotype ranks as medium-sized. The genes are TRBV12-3 or TRBV12-4 and TRBJ2-2, with 7 bases identical to TRBD1. The J segment lost 5 bases and the V segment lost 7 bases, leaving 1 base of the junction unmatched. This CDR3 has 12 residues. As DNA, the CDR3 is TGTGCCAGCAAACAGGGGACCGGGGAGCTGTTTTTT. It translates to CASKQGTGELFF.

This clonotype has a handful of counts. The chain is built from TRBV4-2 and TRBJ2-5, with D unclear. Trimming removed 1 base from V and 2 bases from J, with 8 bases in between. The CDR3 sequence is 14 residues long. Germline loops: CDR1 LGHNA, CDR2 YNFKEQ. The CDR3 is CASSQGAEQETQYF. The DNA of the CDR3 is TGTGCCAGCAGCCAAGGGGCGGAACAAGAGACCCAGTACTTC.

V usage is TRBV12-3 or TRBV12-4 and J usage is TRBJ2-7, with TRBD1 matching 7 bases. This CDR3 spans 14 amino acids. V lost 3 bases to trimming and J lost 4 bases; unmatched junction nucleotides: 6. For the CDR3, the DNA is TGTGCCAGCAGTTTGGAAGGGGGCGCTTACGAGCAGTACTTC. Translating it yields CASSLEGGAYEQYF.

This clonotype was picked up many times. The chain has TRBV7-9 and TRBJ2-4, with TRBD1 matching over 8 bases. This CDR3 is 18 amino acids long. CDR1 is SEHNR, CDR2 FQNEAQ, per germline (reference sequence). The junction had 14 bases not matched to a gene; V was cut back by 4 bases and J by 3 bases. The CDR3 coding sequence is TGTGCCAGCAGCTCGATAAGACAGGGGAGTAAGGGCAAAAACATTCAGTACTTC. This translates into CASSSIRQGSKGKNIQYF.

At least ten counts were recorded for this clonotype. V usage is TRBV19 and J usage is TRBJ1-5; TRBD1 might be the D (5 bases). CDR1 and CDR2 (germline): LNHDA, SQIVND (reference sequence). This CDR3 has 13 amino acids. Deletions cut 11 bases from V and 7 bases from J, with 18 bases between. The CDR3, as DNA: TGTGCCGGCGCCCTGAGGGGCGGGCAGCCCCAGCATTTT. This encodes CAGALRGGQPQHF.

The rearrangement uses TRBV3-1 and TRBJ1-1, with TRBD1 matching 11 bases. The CDR3 spans 14 residues. Trimming removed 6 bases from V and 4 bases from J; junction bases left unmatched: 4. Per the germline V gene, CDR1 is LGHDT and CDR2 is YNNKEL (reference sequence). CDR3 bases: TGTGCCAGCAGACCCGGGACAGGGGGCACTGAAGCTTTCTTT. Its protein is CASRPGTGGTEAFF.

This clonotype has ten or more counts. In nucleotides, the CDR3 is TGCAGCGTTGGGGAAGAGACCCAGTACTTC. Residues: CSVGEETQYF. The gene calls are TRBV29-1 and TRBJ2-5; D not certain. CDR1 SQVTM and CDR2 ANQGSEA come from the germline V gene. The CDR3 consists of 10 residues. Trimming left V 4 bases short and J 3 bases short, with 3 bases between.

This clonotype was counted between two and nine times. The chain recombines TRBV18 with TRBJ1-2; 7 bases fit TRBD1. CDR1 KGHSH and CDR2 LQKENI come from the germline V gene. Losses at the gene ends were 3 bases for V and 8 bases for J; bases not matched to a gene: 9. There are 14 residues in the CDR3. In DNA form, the CDR3 reads TGTGCCAGCTCACCCGGGGAACAGGGGCTGGGCTACACCTTC. Its protein product is CASSPGEQGLGYTF. The full variable domain, its missing parts supplied by reference TRBV18 and TRBJ1-2, is NAGVMQNPRHLVRRRGQEARLRCSPMKGHSHVYWYRQLPEEGLKFMVYLQKENIIDESGMPKERFSAEFPKEGPSILRIQQVVRGDSAAYFCASSPGEQGLGYTFGSGTRLTVV.

This clonotype was seen at least ten times. The J gene is TRBJ2-3, the V gene TRBV12-3 or TRBV12-4, with 9 bases fitting TRBD2. V dropped 3 bases and J dropped 4; count of bases not matched to a gene: 5. CDR3 length: 15 residues. The CDR3 here is CASSFRGGAPDTQYF. In DNA, the CDR3 is TGTGCCAGCAGTTTCCGCGGGGGGGCCCCAGATACGCAGTATTTT.

This chain links TRBV9 with TRBJ1-2, with D possibly TRBD1 on 5 matching bases. Looked up from germline, CDR1 is SGDLS and CDR2 is YYNGEE. The CDR3 length is 16 residues. Trimming took off 0 bases at V and 4 bases at J, with 16 bases between the two ends. In nucleotides, the CDR3 is TGTGCCAGCAGCGTAGACGGGGGAAAGGGCTTCTATGGCTACACCTTC. Translation: CASSVDGGKGFYGYTF.

The rearrangement joins TRBV11-2 to TRBJ2-1; 9 bases fit TRBD1. V lost 1 base to trimming and J lost 10 bases; unmatched junction nucleotides: 2. CDR3 size: 13 residues. Germline assignment: CDR1 SGHAT and CDR2 FQNNGV. Here the CDR3 DNA reads TGTGCCAGCAGCTTAGGACAGGGGGTCGAGCAGTTCTTC. Translating gives CASSLGQGVEQFF.

This chain connects TRBV2 to TRBJ2-7; 9 nucleotides agree with TRBD1. The CDR3 has 15 residues. Trimming took 7 bases from V and 0 from J; bases not matched to a gene: 7. Germline CDR1 is SNHLY and CDR2 is FYNNEI. The CDR3 loop is CASTDRGGSSYEQYF. CDR3 nucleotide sequence: TGTGCCAGCACCGACAGGGGGGGGAGCTCCTACGAGCAGTACTTC.

This clonotype has a count of ten or more. The rearrangement links TRBV3-1 to TRBJ2-5; D unclear. Trimming shortened V by 0 bases and J by 5 bases, and 13 bases separated the two germline ends. Germline V gives CDR1 LGHDT, CDR2 YNNKEL (reference sequence). The CDR3 has 15 residues. The CDR3 region has the DNA TGTGCCAGCAGCCAAGACTCAGACTTCTCTGAGACCCAGTACTTC. It codes for CASSQDSDFSETQYF.

The V call is TRBV6-5, the J call TRBJ1-6, with 7 bases matching TRBD1. There are 16 residues in the CDR3. Germline-derived CDR1 and CDR2 are MNHEY and SVGAGI. With V trimmed by 2 bases and J by 3 bases, 4 bases remained unmatched. The CDR3 is CASSYTRDSYNSPLHF. CDR3 sequence (DNA): TGTGCCAGCAGTTACACCAGGGACAGCTATAATTCACCCCTCCACTTT.

This clonotype was observed many times. This sequence joins TRBV7-9 and TRBJ1-1; the D is unclear. In germline, CDR1 is SEHNR, CDR2 FQNEAQ (reference sequence). Trimming cost V 1 base and J 4 bases, with 10 bases left between them. This CDR3 is built from 14 residues. The CDR3 reads CASSLDIVPTEAFF. CDR3 coding DNA: TGTGCCAGCAGCTTAGATATAGTGCCCACTGAAGCTTTCTTT.

The chain employs TRBV4-1 and TRBJ2-3; 8 positions agree with TRBD2. This CDR3 has 14 amino acids. Germline loops: CDR1 MGHRA, CDR2 YSYEKL. The V segment lost 4 bases and the J segment 2 bases; nucleotides outside the gene matches: 2. The CDR3 DNA reads as TGCGCCAGCAGCCTAGCGGGGAACACAGATACGCAGTATTTT. Translating it yields CASSLAGNTDTQYF.

The chain employs TRBV5-1 and TRBJ2-3, with D possibly called TRBD1 or TRBD2 (5 bases each). CDR1 and CDR2 (germline): SGHRS, YFSETQ. V was cut by 0 bases and J by 2 bases, with 10 bases left in between. The CDR3 spans 15 residues. This CDR3 reads CASSLDGGFTDTQYF. CDR3 DNA: TGCGCCAGCAGCTTGGATGGGGGTTTCACAGATACGCAGTATTTT.

The CDR3 DNA is TGTGCCAGCAGCCAAGGTAGCGGGGGGGATACGCAGTATTTT. It yields the protein CASSQGSGGDTQYF. The rearrangement joins TRBV3-1 to TRBJ2-3; TRBD2 agrees at 10 bases. The CDR3 has 14 residues. The V and J ends lost 1 base and 6 bases, in that order; junction bases with no gene match: 1. CDR1 is LGHDT, CDR2 YNNKEL, per germline (reference sequence).